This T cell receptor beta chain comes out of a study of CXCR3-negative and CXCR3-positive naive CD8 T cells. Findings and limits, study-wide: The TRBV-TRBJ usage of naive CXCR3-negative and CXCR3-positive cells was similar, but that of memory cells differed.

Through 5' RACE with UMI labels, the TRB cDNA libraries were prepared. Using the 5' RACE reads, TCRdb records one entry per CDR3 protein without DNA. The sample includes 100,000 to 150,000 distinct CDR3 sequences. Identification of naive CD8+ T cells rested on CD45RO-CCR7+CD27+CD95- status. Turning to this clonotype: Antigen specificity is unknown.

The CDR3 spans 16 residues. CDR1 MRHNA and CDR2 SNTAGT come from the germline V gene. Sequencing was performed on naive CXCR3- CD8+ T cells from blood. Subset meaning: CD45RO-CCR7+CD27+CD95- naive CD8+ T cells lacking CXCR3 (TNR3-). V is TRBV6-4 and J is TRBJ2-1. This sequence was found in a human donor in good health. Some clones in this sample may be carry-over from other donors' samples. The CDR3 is CASSDSIGDGRFLQFF.